These T cell receptor beta chains were read from a single sample in a study of blood T cells in healthy people across ages. Via MiXCR, TCRdb re-called the 5' RACE reads, giving one row per CDR3 protein. The table has 500,000 to 600,000 distinct CDR3 sequences, 27% seen once; the top ten hold about a fifth. The sequencing sample was made of blood. Receptor source: a woman in her seventies in good health. CDR3s include the opening cysteine and the closing phenylalanine or tryptophan. Clone size, where shown, is once, few, many, or a class for clones that have expanded.

j_call v_call clone_size cdr3_aa
TRBJ2-5 TRBV24-1 few CATSDHGDRGVKTQYF
TRBJ1-4 TRBV6-5 few CASSYSGTDNEKLFF
TRBJ2-3 TRBV4-2 NA CASSQDPAPDTQYF
TRBJ2-5 TRBV29-1 many CSVEENSQETQYF
TRBJ1-1 TRBV7-3 few CASSLIGMGHTMNTEAFF
TRBJ2-6 TRBV5-1 NA CASSLGGRISGANGLTF
TRBJ2-3 TRBV4-2 NA CASSPARGGGRTDTQYF
TRBJ2-5 TRBV3-1 once CASSQDLTGTAETQYF
TRBJ2-7 TRBV5-1 NA CASSFGSGARNEQYF
TRBJ1-5 TRBV3-1 few CASSQANQPQHF
TRBJ1-5 TRBV20-1 NA CSARNPGQSNQPQHF
NA TRBV9 NA CASSASLLGEQYF
TRBJ2-1 TRBV7-2 NA CASSLGRSTNEQFF
NA TRBV2 few CASSDGTAKGTQYF
TRBJ2-5 TRBV5-8 few CASQLATYQETQYF
NA TRBV6-2/TRBV6-3 NA CASSYGVSNEQFF
TRBJ2-2 TRBV19 NA CASTNGVGVYTGELFF
TRBJ2-2 TRBV20-1 NA CSARPNREGLTGELFF
TRBJ2-5 TRBV5-1 few CASSSAGTSEETQYF
NA TRBV6-1 NA CASLWGTNYEQYF
TRBJ1-1 TRBV20-1 NA CSATAPRQGSTEAFF
TRBJ2-7 TRBV28 NA CASSLGGTPSYEQYF
TRBJ1-3 TRBV13 NA CASSTRQGGNTIYF
TRBJ1-1 TRBV12-3/TRBV12-4 NA CASSGGRRDTEAFF
TRBJ2-3 TRBV24-1 NA CATSDSDRTQYF
TRBJ2-3 TRBV20-1 NA CSARAGGPRPTQYF